These T cell receptor beta chains were read from a single sample in a study of T cells in Graves' hyperthyroidism and ophthalmopathy. Via MiXCR, TCRdb re-called the multiplex PCR reads, giving one row per CDR3 protein. Among a few hundred thousand distinct CDR3 sequences listed, approximately 15% were seen once. The sequenced sample was blood. These receptors originate from a woman aged 18-30 years with Graves' hyperthyroidism. Both conserved end residues are part of each CDR3. D genes are given only for firm matches. A clone size is listed for some rows: how often the clone was seen (once, few, many), or a class if it is expanded.

many	TRBV7-3	-	TRBJ1-1	CASSLTPNTEAFF	TGTGCCAGCAGCTTAACCCCGAACACTGAAGCTTTCTTT
many	TRBV11-3	-	TRBJ1-1	CASSLGEDIRTEAFF	TGTGCCAGCAGCTTAGGGGAGGACATACGCACTGAAGCTTTCTTT
many	TRBV6-1	-	TRBJ2-1	CASSEWGDLPYNEQFF	TGTGCCAGCAGTGAGTGGGGGGATCTCCCCTACAATGAGCAGTTCTTC
-	TRBV19	TRBD1	TRBJ2-7	CASSPGQGAMYEQYF	TGTGCCAGTAGTCCCGGACAGGGGGCGATGTACGAGCAGTACTTC
many	TRBV11-1	TRBD1	TRBJ2-3	CASSLRQGTSTDTQYF	TGTGCCAGCAGCCTACGACAGGGGACCAGCACAGATACGCAGTATTTT
-	TRBV29-1	TRBD1	TRBJ1-1	CSARTGRVDTEAFF	TGCAGCGCCAGGACAGGGAGAGTGGACACTGAAGCTTTCTTT
many	TRBV5-5	-	TRBJ1-5	CASSLGVTSQPQHF	TGTGCCAGCAGCTTGGGTGTGACATCCCAGCCCCAGCATTTT
many	TRBV6-1	-	TRBJ2-1	CASNQGRAQEQFF	TGTGCCAGCAACCAGGGCCGGGCACAGGAGCAGTTCTTC
few	TRBV12-3/TRBV12-4	-	TRBJ2-1	CASSSEGFTYNEQFF	TGTGCCAGCAGTTCGGAGGGATTTACCTACAATGAGCAGTTCTTC
many	TRBV28	-	TRBJ2-4	CASSLGARAFGDKNIQYF	TGTGCCAGCAGTTTAGGGGCGAGAGCGTTTGGTGATAAAAACATTCAGTACTTC
-	TRBV11-3	TRBD2	TRBJ2-3	CASSAGLAGGATDTQYF	TGTGCCAGCAGCGCAGGACTAGCGGGAGGGGCGACAGATACGCAGTATTTT
-	TRBV11-3	TRBD2	TRBJ2-3	CASSFSGRGTDTQYF	TGTGCCAGCAGCTTCAGCGGGAGAGGGACAGATACGCAGTATTTT
many	TRBV9	TRBD1	TRBJ2-7	CASSVTTGADEQYF	TGTGCCAGCAGCGTGACGACAGGGGCTGATGAGCAGTACTTC
few	TRBV4-1	-	TRBJ2-1	CASRTPSSEQFF	TGCGCCAGCAGAACCCCTTCGTCTGAGCAGTTCTTC
-	TRBV11-2	-	TRBJ2-5	CASSHTEGSQYF	TGTGCCAGCAGCCACACTGAGGGGTCCCAGTACTTC
many	TRBV11-2	-	TRBJ2-5	CASSLVPQGPGETQYF	TGTGCCAGCAGCTTAGTACCCCAGGGCCCGGGGGAGACCCAGTACTTC
many	TRBV2	-	TRBJ1-5	CASSQPGLGNQPQHF	TGTGCCAGCAGTCAACCGGGACTGGGCAATCAGCCCCAGCATTTT
-	TRBV11-1	TRBD2	TRBJ2-7	CASSRLAGVDEQYF	TGTGCCAGCAGCAGATTAGCGGGAGTGGACGAGCAGTACTTC
many	TRBV7-3	-	TRBJ2-7	CASSLTPLNEQYF	TGTGCCAGCAGCTTAACGCCTTTGAACGAGCAGTACTTC
few	TRBV9	-	TRBJ2-5	CASSDGAGSRETQYF	TGTGCCAGCAGCGACGGGGCGGGAAGTAGAGAGACCCAGTACTTC
many	TRBV7-3	TRBD2	TRBJ2-1	CASSRGTSGRNEQFF	TGTGCCAGCAGCCGAGGGACTAGCGGGAGGAATGAGCAGTTCTTC
-	TRBV18	TRBD1	TRBJ1-2	CASSPGTGEHGYTF	TGTGCCAGCTCACCAGGCACAGGGGAGCATGGCTACACCTTC
many	TRBV2	TRBD2	TRBJ2-1	CASILLGGGINNEQFF	TGTGCCAGCATTCTTTTGGGGGGAGGGATTAACAATGAGCAGTTCTTC
-	TRBV20-1	-	TRBJ1-1	CSASSQGGTEAFF	TGCAGTGCTAGTAGCCAGGGAGGGACTGAAGCTTTCTTT
many	TRBV7-3	-	TRBJ2-5	CASSLMMGETQYF	TGTGCCAGCAGCTTAATGATGGGAGAGACCCAGTACTTC
many	TRBV6-5	-	TRBJ1-5	CASSYGFNQPQHF	TGTGCCAGCAGTTACGGATTCAATCAGCCCCAGCATTTT
many	TRBV12-3/TRBV12-4	-	TRBJ2-1	CASSLVASYNEQFF	TGTGCCAGCAGTTTAGTAGCCTCCTACAATGAGCAGTTCTTC
many	TRBV7-8	-	TRBJ2-5	CASSLTSMGETQYF	TGTGCCAGCAGCTTGACATCAATGGGAGAGACCCAGTACTTC
-	TRBV5-1	-	TRBJ1-1	CASSFYRSNTEAFF	TGCGCCAGCAGCTTCTATCGAAGCAACACTGAAGCTTTCTTT
few	TRBV28	-	TRBJ1-2	CASSFRGQEGVRGYTF	TGTGCCAGCAGTTTCCGGGGGCAGGAAGGGGTTCGAGGCTACACCTTC
many	TRBV5-1	TRBD2	TRBJ2-1	CASSVLTSGSDEQFF	TGCGCCAGCAGCGTCCTGACTAGCGGGAGTGATGAGCAGTTCTTC
many	TRBV29-1	TRBD2	TRBJ2-3	CSVEDEIAGGMADTQYF	TGCAGCGTTGAAGATGAAATAGCGGGAGGGATGGCAGATACGCAGTATTTT
-	TRBV10-3	-	TRBJ1-2	CAISEGAGGYTF	TGTGCCATCAGTGAGGGGGCAGGAGGCTACACCTTC
few	TRBV6-1	TRBD1	TRBJ1-2	CASSPRQGGHYGYTF	TGTGCCAGCAGCCCCCGGCAGGGGGGTCACTATGGCTACACCTTC
few	TRBV19	-	TRBJ1-5	CASSIGSQPQHF	TGTGCCAGTAGTATAGGGAGTCAGCCCCAGCATTTT
many	TRBV7-8	TRBD2	TRBJ2-3	CASSPRGAGGTDTQYF	TGTGCCAGCAGCCCCCGTGGGGCGGGAGGCACAGATACGCAGTATTTT
many	TRBV28	TRBD1	TRBJ1-2	CASSSGQGRYGYTF	TGTGCCAGCAGCTCGGGACAGGGGCGGTATGGCTACACCTTC
few	TRBV6-4	-	TRBJ1-5	CASNLGQLTGNQPQHF	TGTGCCAGCAACCTAGGACAGCTTACAGGCAATCAGCCCCAGCATTTT
many	TRBV28	TRBD1	TRBJ1-5	CAGQGSHQPQHF	TGTGCCGGACAGGGGTCCCATCAGCCCCAGCATTTT
few	TRBV4-1	-	TRBJ2-7	CASSQRDVSYEQYF	TGCGCCAGCAGCCAACGGGACGTCTCCTACGAGCAGTACTTC
many	TRBV7-3	-	TRBJ2-3	CASSLTKDTDTQYF	TGTGCCAGCAGCTTAACGAAGGACACAGATACGCAGTATTTT
-	TRBV19	-	TRBJ1-2	CASSAGLRGYTF	TGTGCCAGTAGTGCTGGATTGAGAGGCTACACCTTC
many	TRBV12-3/TRBV12-4	-	TRBJ2-1	CASSLSGENEQFF	TGTGCCAGCAGCCTTTCGGGAGAAAATGAGCAGTTCTTC
many	TRBV7-8	-	TRBJ1-2	CASSPARGGGGGYTF	TGTGCCAGCAGCCCAGCCCGGGGGGGAGGAGGAGGCTACACCTTC
many	TRBV15	TRBD1	TRBJ1-4	CATSRDRGHEKLFF	TGTGCCACCAGCAGAGACAGGGGGCATGAAAAACTGTTTTTT
few	TRBV6-5	TRBD1	TRBJ1-2	CASSYSGTAANYGYTF	TGTGCCAGCAGTTACTCCGGGACAGCAGCTAACTATGGCTACACCTTC
-	TRBV7-9	-	TRBJ1-1	CASSLASTTDLNTEAFF	TGTGCCAGCAGCTTAGCGAGTACGACAGATTTGAACACTGAAGCTTTCTTT
many	TRBV12-3/TRBV12-4	TRBD2	TRBJ2-3	CASSERLATSTDTQYF	TGTGCCAGCAGTGAAAGACTAGCGACTAGCACAGATACGCAGTATTTT
-	TRBV3-1	-	TRBJ1-2	CASSLTVTFNYGYTF	TGTGCCAGCAGCCTGACAGTTACTTTTAACTATGGCTACACCTTC